A selection of T cell receptor beta chains follows, all from one sample in a study of circulating and synovial CD4+ cells in juvenile arthritis. Produced via immunoSEQ multiplex PCR; TCRdb's table is partial and in-frame only. The sample carries 30,000 to 40,000 clones, roughly 96% recorded once. Input material: CD4+ T cells from blood. These receptors were obtained from a human donor with juvenile idiopathic arthritis. Both conserved end residues are part of each CDR3. The D gene is left open where the match is weak. The size field is filled for only some rows; it gives once, few, many or a size class.

j_gene: TRBJ1-6; abundance: -; v_gene: TRBV4-3; d_gene: -; CDR3nt: TGCGCCAGCAGCCAAGGGCGCGGCTCCTATAATTCCCCCCTCCACTTT; CDR3aa: CASSQGRGSYNSPLHF
j_gene: TRBJ2-7; abundance: -; v_gene: TRBV9; d_gene: TRBD1; CDR3nt: TGTGCCAGCAGCGTGGGCCAGGGGGACCACGAGCAGTACTTC; CDR3aa: CASSVGQGDHEQYF
j_gene: TRBJ1-1; abundance: -; v_gene: TRBV2; d_gene: TRBD1; CDR3nt: TGTGCCAGCAGTGGGGGGACAGGGCGAGCTTTCTTT; CDR3aa: CASSGGTGRAFF
j_gene: TRBJ1-2; abundance: -; v_gene: TRBV9; d_gene: -; CDR3nt: TGTGCCAGCAGCGTAGCTGACCGGGAATGGTATGGCTACACCTTC; CDR3aa: CASSVADREWYGYTF
j_gene: TRBJ1-1; abundance: -; v_gene: TRBV5-8; d_gene: -; CDR3nt: TGTGCCAGCAGCTCCGGGGCGCGGGGGTTCACTGAAGCTTTCTTT; CDR3aa: CASSSGARGFTEAFF
j_gene: TRBJ1-4; abundance: few; v_gene: TRBV7-6; d_gene: -; CDR3nt: TGTGCCAGCAGCTCTTTCGTCAGTTCCGCCAATGAAAAACTGTTTTTT; CDR3aa: CASSSFVSSANEKLFF
j_gene: TRBJ2-7; abundance: -; v_gene: TRBV4-1; d_gene: TRBD2; CDR3nt: TGCGCCAGCAGCCAAGAACGACCGGGACTAGCGGGATCCTACGAGCAGTACTTC; CDR3aa: CASSQERPGLAGSYEQYF
j_gene: TRBJ2-1; abundance: -; v_gene: TRBV7-8; d_gene: TRBD2; CDR3nt: TGTGCCAGCAGCTTAGCGAGAGCGGGGGGCTACAATGAGCAGTTCTTC; CDR3aa: CASSLARAGGYNEQFF
j_gene: TRBJ1-2; abundance: -; v_gene: TRBV5-6; d_gene: -; CDR3nt: TGTGCCAGCAGCTTGGCCAACAGGGTGATGGGCTACACCTTC; CDR3aa: CASSLANRVMGYTF
j_gene: TRBJ2-7; abundance: -; v_gene: TRBV14; d_gene: TRBD1; CDR3nt: TGTGCCAGCAGCAAAACAGGGGTGGGGCAGTACTTC; CDR3aa: CASSKTGVGQYF
j_gene: TRBJ2-5; abundance: -; v_gene: TRBV29-1; d_gene: -; CDR3nt: TGCAGCGTGGCTTTACAGTATCAAGAGACCCAGTACTTC; CDR3aa: CSVALQYQETQYF
j_gene: TRBJ2-1; abundance: -; v_gene: TRBV6-4; d_gene: -; CDR3nt: TGTGCCAGCAGTAGACAGGTCTACAATGAGCAGTTCTTC; CDR3aa: CASSRQVYNEQFF
j_gene: TRBJ2-7; abundance: -; v_gene: TRBV19; d_gene: TRBD1; CDR3nt: TGTGCCAGTAGTAGGGGGACAGGGTCCTCCTACGAGCAGTACTTC; CDR3aa: CASSRGTGSSYEQYF
j_gene: TRBJ1-2; abundance: -; v_gene: TRBV7-9; d_gene: -; CDR3nt: TGTGCCAGCAGCTTAATACAAGGGGAAGGCTACACCTTC; CDR3aa: CASSLIQGEGYTF
j_gene: TRBJ2-7; abundance: -; v_gene: TRBV28; d_gene: -; CDR3nt: TGTGCCATCGCTCAACAGGGCGAGCAGTACTTC; CDR3aa: CAIAQQGEQYF
j_gene: TRBJ2-6; abundance: -; v_gene: TRBV5-1; d_gene: -; CDR3nt: TGCGCCAGCAGCTTGCTTCTGGGGCTCTCTGGGGCCAACGTCCTGACTTTC; CDR3aa: CASSLLLGLSGANVLTF
j_gene: TRBJ1-5; abundance: -; v_gene: TRBV9; d_gene: TRBD1; CDR3nt: TGTGCCAGCAGCGTGGCGGGACAGGGGAATCAGCCCCAGCATTTT; CDR3aa: CASSVAGQGNQPQHF
j_gene: TRBJ2-3; abundance: -; v_gene: TRBV6-1; d_gene: -; CDR3nt: TGTGCCAGCAGTGCGGGACTGTACACACATACGCAGTATTTT; CDR3aa: CASSAGLYTHTQYF
j_gene: TRBJ1-5; abundance: -; v_gene: TRBV29-1; d_gene: -; CDR3nt: TGCAGCGTTGAGCGTCAGGCGGGAGAGGGCCAGCATTTT; CDR3aa: CSVERQAGEGQHF
j_gene: TRBJ2-1; abundance: -; v_gene: TRBV7-3; d_gene: TRBD2; CDR3nt: TGTGCCAGCAGCTTAACGGGGACTAGAGTAGGCGATGAGCAGTTCTTC; CDR3aa: CASSLTGTRVGDEQFF
j_gene: TRBJ1-5; abundance: -; v_gene: TRBV19; d_gene: TRBD1; CDR3nt: TGTGCCAGTAGTACCGGACAGGGGAATAATCAGCCCCAGCATTTT; CDR3aa: CASSTGQGNNQPQHF
j_gene: TRBJ2-7; abundance: -; v_gene: TRBV9; d_gene: TRBD2; CDR3nt: TGTGCCAGCAGCGTAGGGACTAGCGGGGTCTACGAGCAGTACTTC; CDR3aa: CASSVGTSGVYEQYF
j_gene: TRBJ2-1; abundance: -; v_gene: TRBV21-1; d_gene: -; CDR3nt: TGTGCCAGCGTCCCCCCGGGTACTAGCGGGAGTATAAATGAGCAGTTCTTC; CDR3aa: CASVPPGTSGSINEQFF
j_gene: TRBJ2-5; abundance: -; v_gene: TRBV5-4; d_gene: -; CDR3nt: TGTGCCAGCAGCCCGACTAGTTCGTCTCAGGAGACCCAGTACTTC; CDR3aa: CASSPTSSSQETQYF
j_gene: TRBJ1-6; abundance: -; v_gene: TRBV19; d_gene: TRBD1; CDR3nt: TGTGCCAGTAGTTCCGACAGGGGGCTTTCCCCCCTCCACTTT; CDR3aa: CASSSDRGLSPLHF
j_gene: TRBJ2-2; abundance: -; v_gene: TRBV6-6; d_gene: TRBD1; CDR3nt: TGTGCCAGCAGTTACCAGACAGGGTACACCGGGGAGCTGTTTTTT; CDR3aa: CASSYQTGYTGELFF
j_gene: TRBJ1-1; abundance: -; v_gene: TRBV12-5; d_gene: -; CDR3nt: TGTGCTAGTGCCCTTGACAGAAACACTGAAGCTTTCTTT; CDR3aa: CASALDRNTEAFF
j_gene: TRBJ2-3; abundance: -; v_gene: TRBV19; d_gene: TRBD1; CDR3nt: TGTGCCAGTAGTATAGCCCGGACAGGGGGAAGGACAGATACGCAGTATTTT; CDR3aa: CASSIARTGGRTDTQYF
j_gene: TRBJ2-3; abundance: -; v_gene: TRBV7-3; d_gene: -; CDR3nt: TGTGCCAGCAGCCTGGGGAGGTCCACAGATACGCAGTATTTT; CDR3aa: CASSLGRSTDTQYF
j_gene: TRBJ2-7; abundance: -; v_gene: TRBV29-1; d_gene: TRBD2; CDR3nt: TGCAGCGTTTCTGTCTCGGGGCTAGCGGGAGGCTACGAGCAGTACTTC; CDR3aa: CSVSVSGLAGGYEQYF
j_gene: TRBJ1-2; abundance: -; v_gene: TRBV28; d_gene: -; CDR3nt: TGTGCCAGCAGTTTGGGCGCCTCGCTCCACACCTTC; CDR3aa: CASSLGASLHTF
j_gene: TRBJ2-1; abundance: -; v_gene: TRBV9; d_gene: TRBD1; CDR3nt: TGTGCCAGCAGCCAACAGGGGAGCTCCTACAATGAGCAGTTCTTC; CDR3aa: CASSQQGSSYNEQFF
j_gene: TRBJ2-7; abundance: -; v_gene: TRBV2; d_gene: TRBD1; CDR3nt: TGTGCCAGCAGTGACTTAGGGGCAGGGGGCATCGGGCAGTACTTC; CDR3aa: CASSDLGAGGIGQYF
j_gene: TRBJ2-5; abundance: -; v_gene: TRBV9; d_gene: TRBD1; CDR3nt: TGTGCCAGCACCGATCGCGACAGGGGACAGACCCAGTACTTC; CDR3aa: CASTDRDRGQTQYF
j_gene: TRBJ1-1; abundance: -; v_gene: TRBV19; d_gene: TRBD1; CDR3nt: TGTGCCAGTAGTCGAACCGACAGGGGGCGAACTACTGAAGCTTTCTTT; CDR3aa: CASSRTDRGRTTEAFF
j_gene: TRBJ2-7; abundance: -; v_gene: TRBV7-3; d_gene: TRBD1; CDR3nt: TGTGCCAGCAGCTTAACCGGGACAGGGAATAGCGAGCAGTACTTC; CDR3aa: CASSLTGTGNSEQYF
j_gene: TRBJ1-2; abundance: -; v_gene: TRBV5-4; d_gene: -; CDR3nt: TGTGCCAGCAGCTTGGGCGGAGACTACTATGGCTACACCTTC; CDR3aa: CASSLGGDYYGYTF
j_gene: TRBJ1-5; abundance: -; v_gene: TRBV19; d_gene: -; CDR3nt: TGTGCCAGTAGTGGCGGGGGAGGGCAGCCCCAGCATTTT; CDR3aa: CASSGGGGQPQHF
j_gene: TRBJ1-2; abundance: once; v_gene: TRBV15; d_gene: TRBD1; CDR3nt: TGTGCCACCAGCAGAGATAGGGACACAGGGGCGGCCACCTTC; CDR3aa: CATSRDRDTGAATF
j_gene: TRBJ2-7; abundance: -; v_gene: TRBV5-1; d_gene: -; CDR3nt: TGCGCCAGCAGCTTGGCTCTGGTGGGGGGTGGCTACGAGCAGTACTTC; CDR3aa: CASSLALVGGGYEQYF
j_gene: TRBJ2-1; abundance: -; v_gene: TRBV5-1; d_gene: -; CDR3nt: TGCGCCAGCAGCTTGGGCCTAGCGACCAGGGAGCAGTTCTTC; CDR3aa: CASSLGLATREQFF
j_gene: TRBJ2-7; abundance: -; v_gene: TRBV7-9; d_gene: TRBD1; CDR3nt: TGTGCCAGCAGCTTCCTAGGGACAGGGGATTTCCACGAGCAGTACTTC; CDR3aa: CASSFLGTGDFHEQYF
j_gene: TRBJ2-5; abundance: -; v_gene: TRBV19; d_gene: TRBD2; CDR3nt: TGTGCCAGTGCTGTCGGGACTAGTTCTCTGCAAGAGACCCAGTACTTC; CDR3aa: CASAVGTSSLQETQYF
j_gene: TRBJ1-1; abundance: -; v_gene: TRBV9; d_gene: -; CDR3nt: TGTGCCAGCAGCGTTCACCTAAACACTGAAGCTTTCTTT; CDR3aa: CASSVHLNTEAFF
j_gene: TRBJ2-7; abundance: once; v_gene: TRBV18; d_gene: -; CDR3nt: TGTGCCAGCTCACCGAGGGGGATGTTAGGGGGCTCCTACGAGCAGTACTTC; CDR3aa: CASSPRGMLGGSYEQYF
j_gene: TRBJ2-7; abundance: -; v_gene: TRBV7-8; d_gene: -; CDR3nt: TGTGCCAGCAGCTCTTATTTGTACGAGCAGTACTTC; CDR3aa: CASSSYLYEQYF